The source of this TCR beta chain is a study of graft-versus-host responses after intestinal transplantation. Notes on this clone: Antigen: not known.

Data came from immunoSEQ multiplex PCR; TCRdb stores just in-frame clones and leaves some out. The sample lists fewer than 150,000 clones; around nine tenths were seen once. Per the germline V gene, CDR1 is MNHEY and CDR2 is SMNVEV (reference sequence). The CDR3 consists of 13 residues. With V trimmed by 6 bases and J by 11 bases, 6 bases remained unmatched. The V and J genes are TRBV27 and TRBJ1-6, with 8 bases matching TRBD1. The sample in question was unstimulated CD4+ T cells sorted from spleen or lymph node cells, obtained before intestinal transplant. This sequence was found in a human donor who received an intestinal transplant. The CDR3 region is CASSARQGPPLHF. In DNA, the CDR3 is TGTGCCAGCAGCGCGAGACAGGGGCCACCCCTCCACTTT.